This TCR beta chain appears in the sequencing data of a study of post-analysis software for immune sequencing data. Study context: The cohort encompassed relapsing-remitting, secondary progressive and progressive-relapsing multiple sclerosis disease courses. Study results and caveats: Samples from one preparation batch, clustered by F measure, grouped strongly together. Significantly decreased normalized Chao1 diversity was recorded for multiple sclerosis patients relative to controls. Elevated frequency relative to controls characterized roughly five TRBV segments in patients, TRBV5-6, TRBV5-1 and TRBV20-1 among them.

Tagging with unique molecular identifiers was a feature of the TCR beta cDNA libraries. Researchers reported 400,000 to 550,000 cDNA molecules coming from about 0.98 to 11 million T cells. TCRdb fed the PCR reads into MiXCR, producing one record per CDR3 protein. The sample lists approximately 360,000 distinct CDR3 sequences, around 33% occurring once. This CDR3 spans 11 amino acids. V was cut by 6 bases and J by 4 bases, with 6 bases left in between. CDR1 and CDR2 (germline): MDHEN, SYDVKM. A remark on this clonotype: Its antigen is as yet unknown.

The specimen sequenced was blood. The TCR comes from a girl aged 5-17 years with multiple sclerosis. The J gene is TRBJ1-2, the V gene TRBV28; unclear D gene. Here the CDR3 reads CASRAVYGYTF. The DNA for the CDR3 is TGTGCCAGCAGGGCAGTCTATGGCTACACCTTC.